This is a list of T cell receptor beta chains from one sample in a study of beta chain features in type 1 diabetes. The data were produced by immunoSEQ multiplex PCR, yet TCRdb's version contains in-frame clones alone and is incomplete. The sample has 250,000 to 350,000 clones, about 13% seen once. The sample taken for sequencing was naive CD4+ T cells from blood. All receptors come from a man aged 30 to 45 with type 1 diabetes. Each CDR3 is given with its conserved first and last residue. Each record gives: D gene, clone size, J gene, V gene, CDR3 protein, CDR3 DNA. The D gene is left open where the match is weak. Not all rows give a size; the values are once, few, many and, for expanded clones, a class.

d_gene: .
abundance: .
j_gene: TRBJ2-7
v_gene: TRBV2
CDR3aa: CASSPRERSYEQYF
CDR3nt: TGTGCCAGCAGTCCCCGGGAGAGATCCTACGAGCAGTACTTC

d_gene: TRBD2
abundance: .
j_gene: TRBJ2-1
v_gene: TRBV6-1
CDR3aa: CASSDLAGETINEQFF
CDR3nt: TGTGCCAGCAGTGACCTAGCGGGAGAAACCATCAATGAGCAGTTCTTC

d_gene: TRBD2
abundance: .
j_gene: TRBJ2-7
v_gene: TRBV27
CDR3aa: CASSLVSGDVHEQYF
CDR3nt: TGTGCCAGCAGTTTAGTAAGCGGGGATGTCCACGAGCAGTACTTC

d_gene: .
abundance: few
j_gene: TRBJ2-4
v_gene: TRBV5-1
CDR3aa: CASSLGGLEDIQYF
CDR3nt: TGCGCCAGCAGCTTGGGTGGCCTTGAGGACATTCAGTACTTC

d_gene: .
abundance: .
j_gene: TRBJ2-3
v_gene: TRBV28
CDR3aa: CASSFRLGLGTDTQYF
CDR3nt: TGTGCCAGCAGTTTTCGACTAGGTCTGGGCACAGATACGCAGTATTTT

d_gene: TRBD1
abundance: .
j_gene: TRBJ2-7
v_gene: TRBV27
CDR3aa: CASSLGDRAEQYF
CDR3nt: TGTGCCAGCAGTTTAGGGGACAGGGCCGAGCAGTACTTC

d_gene: .
abundance: .
j_gene: TRBJ2-1
v_gene: TRBV5-1
CDR3aa: CASRGQRGNNEQFF
CDR3nt: TGCGCCAGCAGGGGCCAAAGGGGTAACAATGAGCAGTTCTTC

d_gene: .
abundance: .
j_gene: TRBJ1-4
v_gene: TRBV6-6
CDR3aa: CASRFRDVGEKLFF
CDR3nt: TGTGCCAGCAGGTTCAGGGATGTAGGTGAAAAACTGTTTTTT

d_gene: TRBD2
abundance: .
j_gene: TRBJ2-1
v_gene: TRBV27
CDR3aa: CASSLLGTSGRYEQFF
CDR3nt: TGTGCCAGCAGCCTCCTCGGGACTAGCGGGAGGTATGAGCAGTTCTTC

d_gene: TRBD1
abundance: few
j_gene: TRBJ2-1
v_gene: TRBV4-2
CDR3aa: CASRDRVSNEQFF
CDR3nt: TGTGCCAGCAGAGACAGGGTCTCCAATGAGCAGTTCTTC

d_gene: .
abundance: few
j_gene: TRBJ2-1
v_gene: TRBV5-1
CDR3aa: CASSLQGGYNEQFF
CDR3nt: TGCGCCAGCAGCTTGCAGGGGGGATACAATGAGCAGTTCTTC

d_gene: .
abundance: few
j_gene: TRBJ2-7
v_gene: TRBV6-1
CDR3aa: CASSEYSEQYF
CDR3nt: TGTGCCAGCAGTGAATATTCCGAGCAGTACTTC

d_gene: TRBD2
abundance: .
j_gene: TRBJ2-4
v_gene: TRBV28
CDR3aa: CASSFRAGGNIQYF
CDR3nt: TGTGCCAGCAGTTTCCGCGCGGGAGGAAACATTCAGTACTTC

d_gene: .
abundance: .
j_gene: TRBJ2-1
v_gene: TRBV29-1
CDR3aa: CSVLGYSYNEQFF
CDR3nt: TGCAGCGTTCTCGGGTACTCCTACAATGAGCAGTTCTTC

d_gene: .
abundance: .
j_gene: TRBJ2-3
v_gene: TRBV29-1
CDR3aa: CSVEGRSTWYTDTQYF
CDR3nt: TGCAGCGTTGAAGGACGGTCGACTTGGTACACAGATACGCAGTATTTT

d_gene: .
abundance: once
j_gene: TRBJ2-7
v_gene: TRBV25-1
CDR3aa: CASRGDKSEQYF
CDR3nt: TGTGCCAGCAGAGGGGACAAAAGCGAGCAGTACTTC

d_gene: TRBD1
abundance: .
j_gene: TRBJ2-5
v_gene: TRBV9
CDR3aa: CASSVEDRGHETQYF
CDR3nt: TGTGCCAGCAGCGTAGAGGACAGGGGGCACGAGACCCAGTACTTC

d_gene: TRBD2
abundance: few
j_gene: TRBJ2-7
v_gene: TRBV7-9
CDR3aa: CASSPSGRWDEQYF
CDR3nt: TGTGCCAGCAGCCCGAGCGGGAGGTGGGACGAGCAGTACTTC

d_gene: .
abundance: once
j_gene: TRBJ2-3
v_gene: TRBV9
CDR3aa: CASSVVGSDTQYF
CDR3nt: TGTGCCAGCAGCGTAGTCGGGAGTGATACGCAGTATTTT

d_gene: .
abundance: .
j_gene: TRBJ2-2
v_gene: TRBV25-1
CDR3aa: CASSESGKNTGELFF
CDR3nt: TGTGCCAGCAGTGAATCCGGGAAGAACACCGGGGAGCTGTTTTTT

d_gene: .
abundance: .
j_gene: TRBJ1-5
v_gene: TRBV4-3
CDR3aa: CASSQERNQPQHF
CDR3nt: TGCGCCAGCAGCCAAGAGAGAAATCAGCCCCAGCATTTT

d_gene: .
abundance: few
j_gene: TRBJ2-7
v_gene: TRBV2
CDR3aa: CASSRQGQYEQYF
CDR3nt: TGTGCCAGCAGTCGACAAGGCCAGTACGAGCAGTACTTC

d_gene: .
abundance: .
j_gene: TRBJ2-5
v_gene: TRBV28
CDR3aa: CASSEGVEETQYF
CDR3nt: TGTGCCAGCAGTGAGGGGGTGGAAGAGACCCAGTACTTC

d_gene: .
abundance: .
j_gene: TRBJ2-1
v_gene: TRBV11-2
CDR3aa: CASSLLSRYNEQFF
CDR3nt: TGTGCCAGCAGCTTACTCTCACGGTACAATGAGCAGTTCTTC

d_gene: .
abundance: few
j_gene: TRBJ2-3
v_gene: TRBV6-1
CDR3aa: CASSESQGTDTQYF
CDR3nt: TGTGCCAGCAGTGAGTCGCAGGGCACAGATACGCAGTATTTT

d_gene: TRBD2
abundance: few
j_gene: TRBJ2-3
v_gene: TRBV27
CDR3aa: CASSLPGLATLF
CDR3nt: TGTGCCAGCAGTCTGCCGGGACTAGCCACATTGTTT

d_gene: .
abundance: .
j_gene: TRBJ2-3
v_gene: TRBV14
CDR3aa: CASSQDRFREGAQYF
CDR3nt: TGTGCCAGCAGCCAAGATCGGTTCAGGGAAGGGGCGCAGTATTTT

d_gene: .
abundance: .
j_gene: TRBJ2-2
v_gene: TRBV28
CDR3aa: CASSGQLYTGELFF
CDR3nt: TGTGCCAGCAGTGGACAGCTATACACCGGGGAGCTGTTTTTT

d_gene: .
abundance: .
j_gene: TRBJ2-7
v_gene: TRBV5-1
CDR3aa: CASSSTASSYEQYF
CDR3nt: TGCGCCAGCAGCTCGACTGCGAGCTCCTACGAGCAGTACTTC

d_gene: .
abundance: .
j_gene: TRBJ1-3
v_gene: TRBV7-3
CDR3aa: CASSPGGGSGNTIYF
CDR3nt: TGTGCCAGCAGCCCGGGAGGGGGCTCTGGAAACACCATATATTTT

d_gene: .
abundance: few
j_gene: TRBJ2-1
v_gene: TRBV9
CDR3aa: CASSVDAGQIYNEQFF
CDR3nt: TGTGCCAGCAGCGTAGATGCAGGACAAATCTACAATGAGCAGTTCTTC

d_gene: TRBD1
abundance: few
j_gene: TRBJ2-4
v_gene: TRBV2
CDR3aa: CASSEDRVAKNIQYF
CDR3nt: TGTGCCAGCAGTGAGGACAGGGTGGCCAAAAACATTCAGTACTTC

d_gene: TRBD2
abundance: few
j_gene: TRBJ2-5
v_gene: TRBV5-1
CDR3aa: CASGGTSGRIETQYF
CDR3nt: TGCGCCAGCGGCGGGACTAGCGGGAGAATAGAGACCCAGTACTTC

d_gene: .
abundance: .
j_gene: TRBJ2-7
v_gene: TRBV2
CDR3aa: CASSENGGTAYEQYF
CDR3nt: TGTGCCAGCAGTGAAAACGGGGGAACCGCCTACGAGCAGTACTTC

d_gene: .
abundance: .
j_gene: TRBJ2-3
v_gene: TRBV6-1
CDR3aa: CASSDGHPRTDTQYF
CDR3nt: TGTGCCAGCAGTGACGGACATCCACGCACAGATACGCAGTATTTT

d_gene: TRBD2
abundance: few
j_gene: TRBJ2-5
v_gene: TRBV11-2
CDR3aa: CASSPDWTSGWETQYF
CDR3nt: TGTGCCAGCAGCCCAGACTGGACTAGCGGGTGGGAGACCCAGTACTTC

d_gene: .
abundance: .
j_gene: TRBJ1-1
v_gene: TRBV7-9
CDR3aa: CASSRNGQPNTEAFF
CDR3nt: TGTGCCAGCAGCCGGAACGGACAGCCGAACACTGAAGCTTTCTTT

d_gene: .
abundance: few
j_gene: TRBJ2-7
v_gene: TRBV6-1
CDR3aa: CASSELAGTSSYEQYF
CDR3nt: TGTGCCAGCAGTGAACTGGCCGGGACAAGCTCCTACGAGCAGTACTTC

d_gene: .
abundance: once
j_gene: TRBJ1-1
v_gene: TRBV28
CDR3aa: CASIFPLHRGEAFF
CDR3nt: TGTGCCAGCATCTTCCCCCTCCATAGGGGGGAAGCTTTCTTT

d_gene: TRBD1
abundance: .
j_gene: TRBJ2-3
v_gene: TRBV7-8
CDR3aa: CASRPQGVGGTDTQYF
CDR3nt: TGTGCCAGCAGACCACAGGGGGTAGGTGGGACAGATACGCAGTATTTT

d_gene: .
abundance: .
j_gene: TRBJ1-1
v_gene: TRBV6-5
CDR3aa: CASSYTRGSTEAFF
CDR3nt: TGTGCCAGCAGTTACACCCGGGGGAGCACTGAAGCTTTCTTT

d_gene: .
abundance: few
j_gene: TRBJ2-4
v_gene: TRBV2
CDR3aa: CARSDILAKNIQYF
CDR3nt: TGTGCCAGATCGGACATTCTAGCCAAAAACATTCAGTACTTC

d_gene: TRBD2
abundance: few
j_gene: TRBJ2-1
v_gene: TRBV29-1
CDR3aa: CSGGLAGEQQFF
CDR3nt: TGCAGCGGAGGACTAGCGGGAGAGCAACAGTTCTTC

d_gene: .
abundance: .
j_gene: TRBJ2-5
v_gene: TRBV5-1
CDR3aa: CASSLGGAETQYF
CDR3nt: TGCGCCAGCAGCTTGGGTGGAGCAGAGACCCAGTACTTC

d_gene: .
abundance: .
j_gene: TRBJ1-1
v_gene: TRBV7-9
CDR3aa: CASSLKGLTEAFF
CDR3nt: TGTGCCAGCAGCTTAAAGGGGCTCACTGAAGCTTTCTTT

d_gene: TRBD2
abundance: .
j_gene: TRBJ2-3
v_gene: TRBV18
CDR3aa: CASSDSGNQDTQYF
CDR3nt: TGTGCCAGCTCTGATAGCGGGAATCAGGATACGCAGTATTTT

d_gene: TRBD2
abundance: few
j_gene: TRBJ2-2
v_gene: TRBV9
CDR3aa: CASSVVAGDTGELFF
CDR3nt: TGTGCCAGCAGCGTAGTTGCGGGAGACACCGGGGAGCTGTTTTTT

d_gene: TRBD1
abundance: few
j_gene: TRBJ2-7
v_gene: TRBV7-2
CDR3aa: CASSRTGSYEQYF
CDR3nt: TGTGCCAGCAGCCGGACAGGCTCCTACGAGCAGTACTTC

d_gene: TRBD2
abundance: .
j_gene: TRBJ2-2
v_gene: TRBV5-1
CDR3aa: CASSLPGTSGNTGELFF
CDR3nt: TGCGCCAGCAGCTTGCCTGGGACTAGCGGGAACACCGGGGAGCTGTTTTTT